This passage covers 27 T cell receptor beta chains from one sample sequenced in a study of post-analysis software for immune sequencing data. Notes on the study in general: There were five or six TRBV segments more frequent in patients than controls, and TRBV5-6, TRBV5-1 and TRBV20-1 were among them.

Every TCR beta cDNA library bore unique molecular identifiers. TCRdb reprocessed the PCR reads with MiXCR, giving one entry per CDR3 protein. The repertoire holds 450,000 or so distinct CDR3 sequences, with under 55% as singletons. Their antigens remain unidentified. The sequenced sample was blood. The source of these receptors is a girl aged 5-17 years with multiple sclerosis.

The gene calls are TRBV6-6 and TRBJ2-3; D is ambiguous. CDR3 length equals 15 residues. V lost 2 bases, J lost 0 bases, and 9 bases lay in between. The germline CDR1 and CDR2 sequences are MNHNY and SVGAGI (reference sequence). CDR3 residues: CASSYGQPSTDTQYF. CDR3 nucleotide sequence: TGTGCCAGCAGTTACGGTCAGCCTAGCACAGATACGCAGTATTTT.

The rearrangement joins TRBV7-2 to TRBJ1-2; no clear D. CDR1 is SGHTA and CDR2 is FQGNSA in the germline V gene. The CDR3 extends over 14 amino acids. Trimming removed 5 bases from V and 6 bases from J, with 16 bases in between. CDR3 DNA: TGTGCCAGCAGCCGGCTGCGGACGGGCGATGGCTACACCTTC. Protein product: CASSRLRTGDGYTF.

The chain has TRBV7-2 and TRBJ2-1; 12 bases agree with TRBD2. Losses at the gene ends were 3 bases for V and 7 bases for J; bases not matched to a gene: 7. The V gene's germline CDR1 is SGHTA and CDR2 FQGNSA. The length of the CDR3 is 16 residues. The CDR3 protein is CASSFRLAGARNEQFF. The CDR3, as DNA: TGTGCCAGCAGCTTTAGACTAGCGGGAGCGAGGAATGAGCAGTTCTTC.

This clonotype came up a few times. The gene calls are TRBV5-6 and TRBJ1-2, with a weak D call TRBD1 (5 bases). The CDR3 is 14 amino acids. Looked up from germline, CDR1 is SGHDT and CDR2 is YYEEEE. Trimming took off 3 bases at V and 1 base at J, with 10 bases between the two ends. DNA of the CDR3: TGTGCCAGCAGCTGGGACGGAAATAACTATGGCTACACCTTC. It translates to CASSWDGNNYGYTF.

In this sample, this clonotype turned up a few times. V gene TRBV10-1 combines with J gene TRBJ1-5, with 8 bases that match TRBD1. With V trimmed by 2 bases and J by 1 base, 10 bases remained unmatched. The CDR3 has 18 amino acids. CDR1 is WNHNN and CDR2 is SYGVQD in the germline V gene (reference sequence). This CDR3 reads CASSEPEGQGRSNQPQHF. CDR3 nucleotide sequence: TGCGCCAGCAGTGAGCCCGAAGGACAGGGTAGGAGCAATCAGCCCCAGCATTTT.

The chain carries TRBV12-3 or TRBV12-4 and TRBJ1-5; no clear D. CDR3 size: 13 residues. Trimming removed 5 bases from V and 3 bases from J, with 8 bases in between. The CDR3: CASSRLPNQPQHF. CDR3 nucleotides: TGTGCCAGCAGTAGACTGCCCAATCAGCCCCAGCATTTT.

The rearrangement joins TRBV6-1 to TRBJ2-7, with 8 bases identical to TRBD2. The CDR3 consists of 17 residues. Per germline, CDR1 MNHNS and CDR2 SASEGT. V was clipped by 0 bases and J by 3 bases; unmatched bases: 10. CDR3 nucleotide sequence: TGTGCCAGCAGTGAAGCGAAACAGCGGGAGAATTGCTACGAGCAGTACTTC. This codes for CASSEAKQRENCYEQYF.

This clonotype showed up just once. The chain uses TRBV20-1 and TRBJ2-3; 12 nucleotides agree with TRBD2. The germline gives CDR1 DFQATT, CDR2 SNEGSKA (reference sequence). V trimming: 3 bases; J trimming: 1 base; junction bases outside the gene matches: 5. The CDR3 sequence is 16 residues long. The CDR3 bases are TGCAGTGCTAGTACGGCTAGCGGGAGGGGCACAGATACGCAGTATTTT. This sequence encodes CSASTASGRGTDTQYF.

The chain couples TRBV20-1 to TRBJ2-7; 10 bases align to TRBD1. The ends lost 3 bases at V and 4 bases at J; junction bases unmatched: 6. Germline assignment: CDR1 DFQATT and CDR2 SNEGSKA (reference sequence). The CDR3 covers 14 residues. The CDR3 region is CSASRDRGKYEQYF. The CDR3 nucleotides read TGCAGTGCTAGTCGGGACAGGGGCAAATACGAGCAGTACTTC.

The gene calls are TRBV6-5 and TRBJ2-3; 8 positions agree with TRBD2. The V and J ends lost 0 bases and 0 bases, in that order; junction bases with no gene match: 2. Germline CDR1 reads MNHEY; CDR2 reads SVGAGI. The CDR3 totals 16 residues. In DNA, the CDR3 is TGTGCCAGCAGTTACTCACTAGCGGAGAGCACAGATACGCAGTATTTT. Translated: CASSYSLAESTDTQYF.

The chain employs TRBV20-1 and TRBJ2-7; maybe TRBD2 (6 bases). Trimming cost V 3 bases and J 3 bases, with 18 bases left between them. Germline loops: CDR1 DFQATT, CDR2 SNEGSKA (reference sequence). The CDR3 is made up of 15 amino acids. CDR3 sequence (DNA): TGCAGTGCTAGGCGGGTGCGGGAAACTCTCTACGAGCAGTACTTC. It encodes CSARRVRETLYEQYF.

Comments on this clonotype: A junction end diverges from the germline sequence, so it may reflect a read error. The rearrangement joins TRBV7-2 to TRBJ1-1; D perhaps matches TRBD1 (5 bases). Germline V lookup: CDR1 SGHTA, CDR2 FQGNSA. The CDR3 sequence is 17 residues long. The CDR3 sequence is CASSLARRAGRGTEAFF. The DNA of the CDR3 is TGTGCCAGCAGTTTAGCGCGTCGGGCAGGGAGGGGCACTGAAGCTTTCTTT.

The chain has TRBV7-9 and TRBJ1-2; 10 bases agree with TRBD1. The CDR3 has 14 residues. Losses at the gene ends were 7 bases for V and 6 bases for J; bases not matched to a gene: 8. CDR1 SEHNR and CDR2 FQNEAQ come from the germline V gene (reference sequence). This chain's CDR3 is CASTYLTGGHGYTF. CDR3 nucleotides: TGTGCCAGCACCTACCTGACAGGGGGCCATGGCTACACCTTC.

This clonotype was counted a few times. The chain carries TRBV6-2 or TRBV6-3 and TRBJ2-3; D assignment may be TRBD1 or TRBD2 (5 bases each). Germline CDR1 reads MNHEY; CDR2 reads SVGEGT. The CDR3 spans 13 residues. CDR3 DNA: TGTGACAACGTTAGGGGAGCGCCAGATACGCAGTATTTT. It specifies CDNVRGAPDTQYF.

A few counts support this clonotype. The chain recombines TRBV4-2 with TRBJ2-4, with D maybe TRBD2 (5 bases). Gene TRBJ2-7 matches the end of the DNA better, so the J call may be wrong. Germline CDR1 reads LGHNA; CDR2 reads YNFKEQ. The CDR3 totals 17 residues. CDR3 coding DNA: TGTGCCAGCAGCCAATTCGATGGAGGACTGCGGCAGCACGAGCAGTACTTC. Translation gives CASSQFDGGLRQHEQYF.

The CDR3 DNA reads TGTGCCAGCAGCAGGACTAGGCCAGGTGAGCAGTTCTTC. Translating gives CASSRTRPGEQFF. The rearrangement uses TRBV12-3 or TRBV12-4 and TRBJ2-1; 7 bases line up with TRBD2. There are 13 residues in the CDR3. The V and J ends lost 6 bases and 9 bases, in that order; junction bases with no gene match: 8.

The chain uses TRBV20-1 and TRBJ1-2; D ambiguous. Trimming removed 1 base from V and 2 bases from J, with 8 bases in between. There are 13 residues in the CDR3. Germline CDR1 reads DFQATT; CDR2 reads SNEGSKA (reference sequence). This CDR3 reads CSARVGGNYGYTF. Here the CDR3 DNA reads TGCAGTGCTAGAGTGGGCGGCAACTATGGCTACACCTTC.

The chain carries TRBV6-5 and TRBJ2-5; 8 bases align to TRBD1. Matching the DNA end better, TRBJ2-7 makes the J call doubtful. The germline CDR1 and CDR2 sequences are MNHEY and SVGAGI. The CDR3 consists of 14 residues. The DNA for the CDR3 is TGTGCCAGCAGTTACTTTGACAGGGGCCCCGAGCAGTACTTC. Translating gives CASSYFDRGPEQYF.

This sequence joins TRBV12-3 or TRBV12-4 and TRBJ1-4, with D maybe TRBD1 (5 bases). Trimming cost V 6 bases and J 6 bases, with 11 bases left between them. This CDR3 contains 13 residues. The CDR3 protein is CASSRTGDEKLFF. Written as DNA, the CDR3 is TGTGCCAGCAGCCGTACAGGTGATGAAAAACTGTTTTTT.

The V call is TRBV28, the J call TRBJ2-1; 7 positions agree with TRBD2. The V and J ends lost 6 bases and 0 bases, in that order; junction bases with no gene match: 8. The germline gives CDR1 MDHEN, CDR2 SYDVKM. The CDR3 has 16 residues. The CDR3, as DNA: TGTGCCAGCAGACTTCACGCGGGGGTCTCCTACAATGAGCAGTTCTTC. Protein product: CASRLHAGVSYNEQFF.

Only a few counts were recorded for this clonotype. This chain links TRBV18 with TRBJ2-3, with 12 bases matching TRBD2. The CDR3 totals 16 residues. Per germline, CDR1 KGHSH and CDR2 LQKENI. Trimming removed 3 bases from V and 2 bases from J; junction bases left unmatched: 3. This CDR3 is CASSPGLAGTTDTQYF. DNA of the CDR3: TGTGCCAGCTCACCCGGACTAGCGGGAACCACAGATACGCAGTATTTT.

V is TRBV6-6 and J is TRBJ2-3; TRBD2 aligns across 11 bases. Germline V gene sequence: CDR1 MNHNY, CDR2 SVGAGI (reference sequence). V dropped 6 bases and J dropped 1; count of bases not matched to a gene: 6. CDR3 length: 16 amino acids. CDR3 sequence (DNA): TGTGCCAGCAGCCCCGGGACTAGCGGACGCACAGATACGCAGTATTTT. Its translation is CASSPGTSGRTDTQYF.

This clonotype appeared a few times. This CDR3 reads CASSFPPRQRADTQYF. The CDR3 nucleotides are TGTGCCAGCAGCTTTCCCCCCAGGCAGAGGGCAGATACGCAGTATTTT. V usage is TRBV7-2 and J usage is TRBJ2-3; TRBD2 might be the D (5 bases). V was trimmed by 3 bases and J by 4 bases, leaving 17 bases between them. The germline gives CDR1 SGHTA, CDR2 FQGNSA. This CDR3 is built from 16 residues. The whole variable domain, remainder taken from reference TRBV7-2 and TRBJ2-3, is GAGVSQSPSNKVTEKGKDVELRCDPISGHTALYWYRQSLGQGLEFLIYFQGNSAPDKSGLPSDRFSAERTGGSVSTLTIQRTQQEDSAVYLCASSFPPRQRADTQYFGPGTRLTVL.

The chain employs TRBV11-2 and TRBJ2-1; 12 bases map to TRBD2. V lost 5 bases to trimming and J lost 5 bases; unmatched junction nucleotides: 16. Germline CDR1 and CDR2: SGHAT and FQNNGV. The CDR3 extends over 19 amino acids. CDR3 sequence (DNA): TGTGCCAGCAGCCGCGGACTAGCGGGAAATAGTTTGGTGGACAATGAGCAGTTCTTC. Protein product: CASSRGLAGNSLVDNEQFF.

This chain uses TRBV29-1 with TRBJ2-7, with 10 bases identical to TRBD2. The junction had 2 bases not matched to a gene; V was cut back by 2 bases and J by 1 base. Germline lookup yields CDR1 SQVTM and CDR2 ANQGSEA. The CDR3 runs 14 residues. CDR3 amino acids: CSVELAGESYEQYF. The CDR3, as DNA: TGCAGCGTTGAACTAGCGGGAGAATCCTACGAGCAGTACTTC.

CDR3 sequence (DNA): TGTGCCAGAAGCTTGGGGGGGATCACTGAAGCTTTCTTT. This sequence encodes CARSLGGITEAFF. The chain recombines TRBV5-3 with TRBJ1-1; perhaps TRBD1 as D (5 bases). TRBV5-3 has ORF status, its function being uncertain. The V end was cut by 0 bases, the J end by 4 bases, with 7 bases between. This CDR3 region has 13 residues.

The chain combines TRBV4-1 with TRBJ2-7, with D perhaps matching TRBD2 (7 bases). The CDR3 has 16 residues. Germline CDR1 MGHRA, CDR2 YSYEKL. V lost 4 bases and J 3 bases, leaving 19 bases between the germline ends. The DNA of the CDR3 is TGCGCCAGCAGCCGACAAAATCGGGGGGCTGGCTACGAGCAGTACTTC. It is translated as CASSRQNRGAGYEQYF.